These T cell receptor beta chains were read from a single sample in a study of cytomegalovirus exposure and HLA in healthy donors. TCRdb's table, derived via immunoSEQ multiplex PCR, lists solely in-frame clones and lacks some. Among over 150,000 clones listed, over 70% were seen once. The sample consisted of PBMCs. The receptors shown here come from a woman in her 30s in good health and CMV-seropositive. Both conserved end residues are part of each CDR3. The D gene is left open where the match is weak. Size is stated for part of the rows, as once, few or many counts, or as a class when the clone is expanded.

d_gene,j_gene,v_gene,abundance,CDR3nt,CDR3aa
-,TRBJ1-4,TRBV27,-,TGTGCCAGCAGTTTTGGGCAGAACAATGAAAAACTGTTTTTT,CASSFGQNNEKLFF
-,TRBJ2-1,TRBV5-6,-,TGTGCCAGCAGCTACCTTTTTACGGGGGGCAGTGGCAATGAGCAGTTCTTC,CASSYLFTGGSGNEQFF
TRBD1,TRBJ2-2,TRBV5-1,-,TGCGCCAGCAGCTGGGACAGGGGGAACACCGGGGAGCTGTTTTTT,CASSWDRGNTGELFF
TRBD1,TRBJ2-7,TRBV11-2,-,TGTGCCAGCAGCTTCACCGACTTGACAGGGAATGAGCAGTACTTC,CASSFTDLTGNEQYF
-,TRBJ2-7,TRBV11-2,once,TGTGCCAGCAGCTTGAGCAGGGGCGTCTACGAGCAGTACTTC,CASSLSRGVYEQYF
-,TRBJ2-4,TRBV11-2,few,TGTGCCAGCAGCTTAGTAGGCCTAGCCGGAAACATTCAGTACTTC,CASSLVGLAGNIQYF
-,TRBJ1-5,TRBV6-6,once,TGTGCCAGCAGTTACTTGGCATCCGGGAGCAATCAGCCCCAGCATTTT,CASSYLASGSNQPQHF
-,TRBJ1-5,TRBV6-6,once,TGTGCCAGCAGTTACCCTCCGGACAGACAAAATCAGCCCCAGCATTTT,CASSYPPDRQNQPQHF
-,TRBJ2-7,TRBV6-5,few,TGTGCCAGCCAACGTGGGGGCCTCTACGAGCAGTACTTC,CASQRGGLYEQYF
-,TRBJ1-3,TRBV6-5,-,TGTGCCAGCAGGACAGGCTCTGGAAACACCATATATTTT,CASRTGSGNTIYF
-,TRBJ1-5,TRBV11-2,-,TGTGCCAGCAGCTTAGGAGGGGGTCAGCCCCAGCATTTT,CASSLGGGQPQHF
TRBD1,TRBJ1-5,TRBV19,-,TGTGCCAGTAGTGGGACAGGGGGTAATCAGCCCCAGCATTTT,CASSGTGGNQPQHF
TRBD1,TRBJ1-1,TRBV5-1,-,TGCGCCAGCAGCTGGACAGGGTCAGCTCCGAACACTGAAGCTTTCTTT,CASSWTGSAPNTEAFF
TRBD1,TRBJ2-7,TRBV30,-,TGTGCCTGGGCTCCGACAGGGGTGGGCGAGCAGTACTTC,CAWAPTGVGEQYF
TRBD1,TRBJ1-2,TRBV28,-,TGTGCCAGCAGTTTATGGACAGGGCTTGAGGGCTACACCTTC,CASSLWTGLEGYTF
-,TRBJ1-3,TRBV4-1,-,TGCGCCAGCAGCCCCGGACAGCTCTCTGGAAACACCATATATTTT,CASSPGQLSGNTIYF
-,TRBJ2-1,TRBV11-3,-,TGTGCCAGCAGCCCTCGGTATAACGAGCCCTACGACAATGAGCAGTTCTTC,CASSPRYNEPYDNEQFF
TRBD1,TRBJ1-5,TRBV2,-,TGTGCCAGCAGCCCCGGGACAGCTTATAGCAATCAGCCCCAGCATTTT,CASSPGTAYSNQPQHF
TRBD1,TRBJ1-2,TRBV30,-,TGTGCCTGTTGGACAGGGCTCTATGGCTACACCTTC,CACWTGLYGYTF
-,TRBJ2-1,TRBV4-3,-,TGCGCCAGCAGCCAACTGCTAGGTTCCAGATACAATGAGCAGTTCTTC,CASSQLLGSRYNEQFF
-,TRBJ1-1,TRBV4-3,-,TGCGCCAGCAGCCAAGAGGGGAGAACTGAAGCTTTCTTT,CASSQEGRTEAFF
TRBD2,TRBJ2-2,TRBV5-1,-,TGCGCCAGCAGCCTACGGGAGGCGAACACCGGGGAGCTGTTTTTT,CASSLREANTGELFF
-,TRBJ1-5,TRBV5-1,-,TGCGCCAGCAGCCAGACGGGAAGCAATCAGCCCCAGCATTTT,CASSQTGSNQPQHF
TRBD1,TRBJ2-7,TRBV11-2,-,TGTGCCAGCAGCTTAGGGCGTTGGACAGGGGGATACGAGCAGTACTTC,CASSLGRWTGGYEQYF
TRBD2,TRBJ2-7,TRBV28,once,TGTGCCAGCACCTACCGGGGGCTAGCGGGCAACGAGCAGTACTTC,CASTYRGLAGNEQYF
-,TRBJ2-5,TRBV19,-,TGTGCCAGTAGTAAACCGGGACACTTAAGAGAGACCCAGTACTTC,CASSKPGHLRETQYF
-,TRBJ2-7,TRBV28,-,TGTGCCAGCAGTTTAACCGGGAGTAGCTACGAGCAGTACTTC,CASSLTGSSYEQYF
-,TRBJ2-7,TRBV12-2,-,TGTGCAAGTCGCTTAGCGGGGACTAGCGGGAGCCACGAGCAGTACTTC,CASRLAGTSGSHEQYF
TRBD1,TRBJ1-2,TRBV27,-,TGTGCCAGCAGTGGCAGGGGGTTTAACTATGGCTACACCTTC,CASSGRGFNYGYTF
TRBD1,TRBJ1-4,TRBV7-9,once,TGTGCCAGCAGCCCTACCGGGACAGTTAATGAAAAACTGTTTTTT,CASSPTGTVNEKLFF
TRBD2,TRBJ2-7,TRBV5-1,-,TGCGCCAGCAGCTCCGTTCTAGCGGGAGTCTCCGAGCAGTACTTC,CASSSVLAGVSEQYF
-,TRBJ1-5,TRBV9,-,TGTGCCAGCAGCGTAGGAGAGGGGGGGGGCAATCAGCCCCAGCATTTT,CASSVGEGGGNQPQHF
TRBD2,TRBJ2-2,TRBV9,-,TGTGCCAGCAGCGTAGCTACTAGCGGATTAACCGGGGAGCTGTTTTTT,CASSVATSGLTGELFF
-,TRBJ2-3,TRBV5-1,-,TGCGCCAGCAGCTTGGGTGGGGGCGCAGATACGCAGTATTTT,CASSLGGGADTQYF
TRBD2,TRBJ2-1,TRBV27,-,TGTGCCAGCAGTTGGACTAGCGGGAGGGTTGAGCAGTTCTTC,CASSWTSGRVEQFF
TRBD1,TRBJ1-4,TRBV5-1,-,TGCGCCAGCAGCTCGACAGGGGTCGGACTGTTTTTT,CASSSTGVGLFF
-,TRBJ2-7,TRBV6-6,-,TGTGCCAGCAGTTCCCTACGCGAGCAGTACTTC,CASSSLREQYF
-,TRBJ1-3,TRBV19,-,TGTGCCAGTAGTATGGGACTCCTGTTGAGCGGAAACACCATATATTTT,CASSMGLLLSGNTIYF
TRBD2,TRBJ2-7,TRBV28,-,TGTGCCAGCAGCGCTTCTAGCGGGAGGTACTCTATAGCCTACGAGCAGTACTTC,CASSASSGRYSIAYEQYF
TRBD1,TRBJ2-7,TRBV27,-,TGTGCCAGCAGAACAGGGGCTAACGAGCAGTACTTC,CASRTGANEQYF
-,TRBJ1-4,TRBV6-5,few,TGTGCCAGCAGTTGGCGAGGGGAGGCTGAAAAACTGTTTTTT,CASSWRGEAEKLFF
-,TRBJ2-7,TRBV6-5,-,TGTGCCAGCAGTTACGCTCCTAGTTACGAGCAGTACTTC,CASSYAPSYEQYF
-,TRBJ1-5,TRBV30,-,TGTGCCTGGAACCTGGGGGGGGGCCAGCCCCAGCATTTT,CAWNLGGGQPQHF
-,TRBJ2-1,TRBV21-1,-,TGTGCCAGCAGCCGCACGGCTAGCGGGAGGCCGTACAATGAGCAGTTCTTC,CASSRTASGRPYNEQFF
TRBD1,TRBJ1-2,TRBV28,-,TGTGCCAGCAGTGGGACAGGGTATGGCTACACCTTC,CASSGTGYGYTF
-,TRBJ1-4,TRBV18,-,TGTGCCAGCTCACCACCGGTAGACGGAGATGAAAAACTGTTTTTT,CASSPPVDGDEKLFF
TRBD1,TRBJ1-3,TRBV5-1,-,TGCGCCAGCAGCCCAACAGGGGGCTCTGGAAACACCATATATTTT,CASSPTGGSGNTIYF
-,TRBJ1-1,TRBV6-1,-,TGTGCCAGCAGTGATCAAGGAGGCACTGAAGCTTTCTTT,CASSDQGGTEAFF
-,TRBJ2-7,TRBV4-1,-,TGCGCCAGCAGCCAAGGAGTGGGGGGAAACGAGCAGTACTTC,CASSQGVGGNEQYF
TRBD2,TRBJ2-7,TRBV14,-,TGTGCCAGCAGCCAACTAGCGGGAGTTGTGTACGAGCAGTACTTC,CASSQLAGVVYEQYF
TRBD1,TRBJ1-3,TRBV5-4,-,TGTGCCAGCAGCCCGGACAGGCCTAGCTCTGGAAACACCATATATTTT,CASSPDRPSSGNTIYF
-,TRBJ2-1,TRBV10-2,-,TGCGCCAGCAGTGAGTCACGAGGGAATGAGCAGTTCTTC,CASSESRGNEQFF